One sample yielded the 14 T cell receptor beta chains listed below, sequenced in a study of T-cell memory formation after mild COVID-19. TCRdb redid the calling of the 5' RACE reads with MiXCR, one entry per CDR3 protein. The table shows a few hundred thousand distinct CDR3 sequences, with around 20% occurring only once. Sequencing was performed on PBMCs or a T cell subset sorted from them (not recorded which). The source is a man aged 18 to 35 who had mild COVID-19 (a few samples of this study predate the infection). Cell type and time point are not known.

The chain uses TRBV3-1 and TRBJ2-3; D gene unclear. Germline-derived CDR1 and CDR2 are LGHDT and YNNKEL (reference sequence). This CDR3 region has 15 residues. Trimming shortened V by 4 bases and J by 1 base, and 12 bases separated the two germline ends. In DNA form, the CDR3 reads TGTGCCAGCAGCCGGGTTTCCTACGGCACAGATACGCAGTATTTT. Protein sequence: CASSRVSYGTDTQYF.

The chain joins TRBV7-3 to TRBJ1-1; D unclear. CDR1 SGHTA and CDR2 FQGTGA come from the germline V gene. The length of the CDR3 is 14 residues. V was cut by 5 bases and J by 4 bases, with 14 bases left in between. The CDR3 bases are TGTGCCAGCAGCCTCGACGGGGTTGGCACTGAAGCTTTCTTT. Its translation is CASSLDGVGTEAFF.

The chain uses TRBV7-2 and TRBJ1-2, with no clear D. Trimming left V 2 bases short and J 4 bases short, with 8 bases between. The CDR3 is made up of 13 amino acids. CDR1 is SGHTA and CDR2 is FQGNSA in the germline V gene. The CDR3 sequence is CASSLKGSYGYTF. The CDR3 nucleotides read TGTGCCAGCAGCTTAAAAGGGAGCTATGGCTACACCTTC.

The genes are TRBV2 and TRBJ1-1; the match to TRBD1 covers 7 bases. The germline V gene encodes CDR1 SNHLY and CDR2 FYNNEI. The CDR3 covers 14 residues. J gave up 1 base and V 7 bases, and 6 bases lay outside the gene matches. The CDR3 here is CASTRGQTNTEAFF. The CDR3 region has the DNA TGTGCCAGCACCCGGGGACAGACGAACACTGAAGCTTTCTTT.

This clonotype was seen a handful of times. This chain joins TRBV20-1 and TRBJ2-2, with 11 bases lining up with TRBD2. Germline V gene data show CDR1 as DFQATT and CDR2 as SNEGSKA (reference sequence). The junction had 3 bases not matched to a gene; V was cut back by 3 bases and J by 6 bases. The CDR3 totals 14 residues. The CDR3 coding sequence is TGCAGTGCTAGGGTAGCGGGGGGGCCCGGGGAGCTGTTTTTT. Its protein is CSARVAGGPGELFF.

This clonotype has just a few counts. The J gene is TRBJ1-1, the V gene TRBV6-5; D call uncertain. V was pared by 2 bases and J by 10 bases, with 8 bases between. The germline CDR1 and CDR2 sequences are MNHEY and SVGAGI. There are 11 residues in the CDR3. CDR3 residues: CASSYAARAFF. In DNA form, the CDR3 reads TGTGCCAGCAGTTACGCAGCCAGAGCTTTCTTT.

This clonotype was counted between two and nine times. The V call is TRBV4-1, the J call TRBJ1-2, with D tentatively TRBD1 (5 bases). The germline V gene encodes CDR1 MGHRA and CDR2 YSYEKL. The CDR3 loop spans 15 amino acids. Trimming removed 0 bases from V and 4 bases from J, with 12 bases in between. CDR3 region: CASSQDDGGGYGYTF. Written as DNA, the CDR3 is TGCGCCAGCAGCCAAGATGATGGGGGGGGCTATGGCTACACCTTC.

This clonotype has only a few counts. V is TRBV5-1 and J is TRBJ2-3; TRBD2 agrees at 7 bases. Germline lookup yields CDR1 SGHRS and CDR2 YFSETQ. The CDR3 is 17 amino acids. Germline trimming cut 0 bases from V and 1 base from J; bases unmatched to any gene: 8. The CDR3 loop is CASSLESRGVGTDTQYF. In DNA, the CDR3 is TGCGCCAGCAGCTTGGAGTCCCGGGGGGTTGGCACAGATACGCAGTATTTT.

This clonotype was seen a few times. The rearrangement uses TRBV7-9 and TRBJ2-3; 9 nucleotides align to TRBD2. V gave up 2 bases and J gave up 4 bases; unmatched junction bases: 1. In germline, CDR1 is SEHNR, CDR2 FQNEAQ (reference sequence). CDR3 length equals 14 residues. DNA of the CDR3: TGTGCCAGCAGCTTACGCGGGGGGGCAGATACGCAGTATTTT. It specifies CASSLRGGADTQYF. Filled out from reference TRBV7-9 and TRBJ2-3, the complete variable domain reads DTGVSQNPRHKITKRGQNVTFRCDPISEHNRLYWYRQTLGQGPEFLTYFQNEAQLEKSRLLSDRFSAERPKGSFSTLEIQRTEQGDSAMYLCASSLRGGADTQYFGPGTRLTVL.

This chain uses TRBV6-5 with TRBJ1-1, with a weak D call TRBD1 (5 bases). V lost 0 bases and J 6 bases, leaving 8 bases between the germline ends. CDR1 MNHEY and CDR2 SVGAGI come from the germline V gene. This CDR3 has 13 amino acids. In nucleotides, the CDR3 is TGTGCCAGCAGTTACTCGTTGGGGGCTGAAGCTTTCTTT. It encodes CASSYSLGAEAFF.

The chain employs TRBV9 and TRBJ2-1, with 11 bases that match TRBD2. The CDR3 has 15 residues. The J segment lost 9 bases and the V segment lost 0 bases, leaving 5 bases of the junction unmatched. Germline CDR1 SGDLS, CDR2 YYNGEE. Written as DNA, the CDR3 is TGTGCCAGCAGCGTAGAGCTAGCGGGGGGAGGTGAGCAGTTCTTC. This sequence encodes CASSVELAGGGEQFF.

The sample holds many counts of this clonotype. This chain uses TRBV9 with TRBJ2-5; D is ambiguous. From germline, CDR1 is SGDLS and CDR2 YYNGEE. The CDR3 contains 13 residues. V dropped 4 bases and J dropped 7 bases, with 14 bases sitting between them. The CDR3 region has the DNA TGTGCCAGCAGCCCGGACGTCCTAGGGACCCAGTACTTC. This translates into CASSPDVLGTQYF.

The rearrangement links TRBV7-3 to TRBJ2-5; 7 nucleotides match TRBD2. The CDR3 length is 13 residues. From germline, CDR1 is SGHTA and CDR2 FQGTGA. V was clipped by 1 base and J by 5 bases; unmatched bases: 1. Here the CDR3 reads CASSLNGRETQYF. As DNA, the CDR3 is TGTGCCAGCAGCTTAAACGGGAGGGAGACCCAGTACTTC.

In its sample, this clonotype was seen a few times. V and J are TRBV24-1 and TRBJ1-5; a possible D gene is TRBD1 (5 bases). V lost 2 bases and J lost 4, with 11 bases in between. The germline V gene encodes CDR1 KGHDR and CDR2 SFDVKD. This CDR3 is 15 amino acids long. CDR3 protein: CATSDSGTSNQPQHF. CDR3 DNA: TGTGCCACCAGTGATTCCGGGACCTCAAATCAGCCCCAGCATTTT.